This T cell receptor beta chain is from a study of CD8 T cells in Susac syndrome. About the research overall: Patients with Susac syndrome were, at the time of blood collection, therapy-naive, maintained on corticosteroids, or maintained on intravenous immunoglobulin alone. Study-wide results and caveats: Clonal expansion was missing from Susac syndrome CD4+ T cell repertoires.

Definite or probable Susac syndrome was diagnosed using recently defined diagnostic criteria. A word on this clonotype: The antigen is undetermined.

It was with random hexamers that roughly 0.45 to 1 ug RNA was reverse transcribed. TCRdb called the immunoSEQ multiplex PCR reads again in MiXCR, with one record for every CDR3 protein. The repertoire holds under 300,000 distinct CDR3 sequences, with 90% to 96% as singletons. This TCR derives from a human donor with Susac syndrome. The sequencing input was CD4+ T cells from PBMCs.

CDR3: CASSQDDREPQNGYTF. CDR3 nucleotides: TGCGCCAGCAGTCAAGACGACAGGGAACCACAGAATGGCTACACCTTC. This chain joins TRBV23-1 and TRBJ1-2; TRBD1 matches at 7 bases. TRBV23-1 is an ORF, with its function uncertain. The junction had 12 bases not matched to a gene; V was cut back by 2 bases and J by 6 bases. CDR3 size: 16 residues.